This is a list of T cell receptor beta chains from one sample in a study of T-cell reconstitution after alpha-beta-depleted transplantation in children. Using its own MiXCR run on the PCR reads, TCRdb lists one record per CDR3 protein. The sample gives 6,000 or so distinct CDR3 sequences, approximately 14% of which show up once; 5.5% to 7% is in the top ten. The sample in question was PBMCs, obtained before TCRalphabeta/CD19-depleted stem cell transplant. The receptor source for this set is a boy younger than 18 with acute lymphoblastic leukemia, due to receive a stem cell transplant. CDR3s include the opening cysteine and the closing phenylalanine or tryptophan. The order of the fields is clone size, V gene, J gene, D gene, CDR3 DNA, CDR3 protein. D genes are given only for firm matches. Part of the rows lack a size; the others show once, few, many or a class for expanded clones.

medium-sized,TRBV20-1,TRBJ1-6,TRBD1,TGCAGTGCCGTGGGGACAGGGGATTCACCCCTCCACTTT,CSAVGTGDSPLHF
medium-sized,TRBV5-1,TRBJ1-4,.,TGCGCCAGCAGCTTAACCTCCTACAATGAAAAACTGTTTTTT,CASSLTSYNEKLFF
medium-sized,TRBV20-1,TRBJ1-5,.,TGCAGTGCTAGAGACAGGAGACAGTACAATCAGCCCCAGCATTTT,CSARDRRQYNQPQHF
medium-sized,TRBV5-1,TRBJ2-7,.,TGCGCCAGCAGCTTATCTCCCTACGAGCAGTACTTC,CASSLSPYEQYF
medium-sized,TRBV6-5,TRBJ1-1,TRBD1,TGTGCCAGCAGCCCTACAGGGGGGCCCTTGAACACTGAAGCTTTCTTT,CASSPTGGPLNTEAFF
many,TRBV6-5,TRBJ1-6,.,TGTGCCAGCCTCAACAGAGCGCCCAATTCACCCCTCCACTTT,CASLNRAPNSPLHF
medium-sized,TRBV20-1,TRBJ1-1,.,TGCAGTGCTAGAATAGTCACTGAAGCTTTCTTT,CSARIVTEAFF
medium-sized,TRBV6-2/TRBV6-3,TRBJ2-1,.,TGTGCCAGCATCTCAAACAGGGGGGGTAATGAGCAGTTCTTC,CASISNRGGNEQFF
medium-sized,TRBV7-2,TRBJ1-4,TRBD1,TGTGCCAGCAACAAACAGGGGGCGCCTGAAAAACTGTTTTTT,CASNKQGAPEKLFF
medium-sized,TRBV4-3,TRBJ2-7,.,TGCGCCAGCAGCCAAGATCCAGGGCACACCTACGAGCAGTACTTC,CASSQDPGHTYEQYF
medium-sized,TRBV12-3/TRBV12-4,TRBJ2-5,.,TGTGCCAGCAGTATCATCCAAGAGACCCAGTACTTC,CASSIIQETQYF
medium-sized,TRBV5-1,TRBJ1-4,.,TGCGCCAGCAGCGGGACGGCTATGGCAACTAATGAAAAACTGTTTTTT,CASSGTAMATNEKLFF
many,TRBV6-2/TRBV6-3,TRBJ2-1,TRBD2,TGTGCCAGCAGTTACTCTTTAGCGGGGGGGCCCCAGGAGCAGTTCTTC,CASSYSLAGGPQEQFF
medium-sized,TRBV9,TRBJ1-4,.,TGTGCCAGCAGCCCCCGGGGACACTCAACTAATGAAAAACTGTTTTTT,CASSPRGHSTNEKLFF
medium-sized,TRBV4-1,TRBJ2-5,.,TGCGCCAGCAGCCAGGGGGAAGAGACCCAGTACTTC,CASSQGEETQYF
medium-sized,TRBV12-3/TRBV12-4,TRBJ2-7,.,TGTGCCAGCAGGGCCCGACCCGGAGGCTACGAGCAGTACTTC,CASRARPGGYEQYF
medium-sized,TRBV12-5,TRBJ2-2,.,TGTGCTAGTGGTCTGCCCCTCGGGGACACCGGGGAGCTGTTTTTT,CASGLPLGDTGELFF
medium-sized,TRBV5-1,TRBJ2-7,.,TGCGCCAGCAGCTTGGACAGGGATCTCCACGAGCAGTACTTC,CASSLDRDLHEQYF
.,TRBV21-1,TRBJ2-3,.,TGTGGCAGCGGTAGGAATACCACAGATACGCAGTATTTT,CGSGRNTTDTQYF
medium-sized,TRBV20-1,TRBJ1-5,.,TGCAGTGCTAGAGACACCGTTAGCAATCAGCCCCAGCATTTT,CSARDTVSNQPQHF
many,TRBV28,TRBJ2-2,.,TGTGCCAGCAGTTTCAAGGGAACCGGGGAGCTGTTTTTT,CASSFKGTGELFF
many,TRBV27,TRBJ1-2,.,TGTGCCAGCAGTTTGACGGCTTTTCATGGCTACACCTTC,CASSLTAFHGYTF
medium-sized,TRBV28,TRBJ2-6,.,TGTGCCAGCAGTTTGCACAGCTCTGGGGCCAACGTCCTGACTTTC,CASSLHSSGANVLTF
.,TRBV11-2,TRBJ2-1,TRBD2,TGTGCCAGCAGCCCCCATCATGGGACTAGAAATAACGGTGAGCAGTTCTTC,CASSPHHGTRNNGEQFF
many,TRBV28,TRBJ2-5,.,TGTGCCAGCAGTTTCCCCTCCGTCAGGGGACAAGAGACCCAGTACTTC,CASSFPSVRGQETQYF
few,TRBV11-2,TRBJ2-3,.,TGTGCCAGCAGCTTCTCTTGGGGGAGCACAGATACGCAGTATTTT,CASSFSWGSTDTQYF
few,TRBV4-2,TRBJ2-7,.,TGTGCCAGCAGCCCCCAGGCCCCCTGCGAGCAGTACTTC,CASSPQAPCEQYF
.,TRBV5-4,TRBJ2-1,.,TGTGCCAGCAGCTGGGCCCGGGGGAATGAGCAGTTCTTC,CASSWARGNEQFF
medium-sized,TRBV20-1,TRBJ1-1,.,TGCAGTGCTAGAGAGGGGGCAGGACAGACTGAAGCTTTCTTT,CSAREGAGQTEAFF
medium-sized,TRBV29-1,TRBJ1-2,TRBD1,TGCAGCGTTGACGGACAGGAGAACTATGGCTACACCTTC,CSVDGQENYGYTF
medium-sized,TRBV7-9,TRBJ1-2,.,TGTGCCAGCAGCCCCAACAGCCGCTTTAACTATGGCTACACCTTC,CASSPNSRFNYGYTF
many,TRBV14,TRBJ2-2,TRBD2,TGTGCCAGCAGCCCCCTCGGACTAGCGGAGAACACCGGGGAGCTGTTTTTT,CASSPLGLAENTGELFF
many,TRBV27,TRBJ2-5,.,TGTGCCAGCAGTTTGACTGGCCTGCTCCAAGAGACCCAGTACTTC,CASSLTGLLQETQYF
medium-sized,TRBV5-1,TRBJ2-2,.,TGCGCCAGCAGCTTGGTAATCGGGAATGGGGAGCTGTTTTTT,CASSLVIGNGELFF
medium-sized,TRBV18,TRBJ2-7,.,TGTGCCAGCTCACGACGCGACTACGAGCAGTACTTC,CASSRRDYEQYF
medium-sized,TRBV28,TRBJ2-7,TRBD1,TGTGCCAGCAGTCTTACCTCAACAGGGGAAGAGCAGTACTTC,CASSLTSTGEEQYF